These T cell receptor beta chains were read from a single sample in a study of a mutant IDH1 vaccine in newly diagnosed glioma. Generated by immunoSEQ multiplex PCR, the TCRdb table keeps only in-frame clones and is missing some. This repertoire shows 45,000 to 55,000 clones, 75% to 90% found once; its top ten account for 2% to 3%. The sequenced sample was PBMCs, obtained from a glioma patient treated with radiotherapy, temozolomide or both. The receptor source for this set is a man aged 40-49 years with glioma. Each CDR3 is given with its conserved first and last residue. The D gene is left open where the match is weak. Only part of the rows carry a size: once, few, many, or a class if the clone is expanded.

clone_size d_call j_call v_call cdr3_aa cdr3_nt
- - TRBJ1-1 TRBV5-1 CASSLHTEAFF TGCGCCAGCAGCTTGCACACTGAAGCTTTCTTT
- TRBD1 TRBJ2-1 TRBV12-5 CASGLSPDRGRNEQFF TGTGCTAGTGGTTTGTCCCCGGACAGGGGGCGGAATGAGCAGTTCTTC
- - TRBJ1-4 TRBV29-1 CSVQTTRDLGKLFF TGCAGCGTTCAAACAACCCGGGACCTAGGAAAACTGTTTTTT
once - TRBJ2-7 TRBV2 CASRRRSNLYEQYF TGTGCCAGCAGGCGGCGGTCAAACCTCTACGAGCAGTACTTC
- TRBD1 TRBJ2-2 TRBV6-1 CASSEQGAHTGELFF TGTGCCAGCAGTGAACAGGGGGCACACACCGGGGAGCTGTTTTTT
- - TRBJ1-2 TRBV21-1 CASSKCDLIRDNSRYTF TGTGCCAGCAGCAAATGTGACTTAATTCGGGACAATAGCCGCTACACCTTC
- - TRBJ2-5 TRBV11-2 CASSFRLAYGETQYF TGTGCCAGCAGCTTTAGGCTAGCCTACGGTGAGACCCAGTACTTC
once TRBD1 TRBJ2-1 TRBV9 CASSVDGTGVVEEQFF TGTGCCAGCAGCGTAGACGGGACAGGGGTGGTGGAGGAGCAGTTCTTC
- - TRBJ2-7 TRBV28 CASSWEYEQYF TGTGCCAGCAGTTGGGAGTACGAGCAGTACTTC
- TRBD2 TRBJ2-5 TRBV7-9 CASSFIPGGGETQYF TGTGCCAGCAGCTTCATTCCCGGGGGGGGAGAGACCCAGTACTTC
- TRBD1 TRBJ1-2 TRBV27 CASRLRTGLDTF TGTGCCAGCAGACTCAGGACAGGGCTAGACACCTTC
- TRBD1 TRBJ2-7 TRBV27 CASSLYRGKGDEQYF TGTGCCAGCAGCCTTTACAGGGGCAAGGGCGACGAGCAGTACTTC
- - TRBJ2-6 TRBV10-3 CAIRPSGSRANVLTF TGTGCCATCAGACCTAGTGGGTCACGGGCCAACGTCCTGACTTTC
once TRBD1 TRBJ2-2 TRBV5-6 CASKRQGVTGELFF TGTGCCAGCAAGAGGCAGGGGGTCACCGGGGAGCTGTTTTTT
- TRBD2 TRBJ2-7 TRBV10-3 CAISESTTGGYEQYF TGTGCCATCAGTGAGTCGACGACGGGGGGGTACGAGCAGTACTTC
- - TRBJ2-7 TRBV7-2 CASSLGGGRDEQYF TGTGCCAGCAGCTTGGGTGGGGGGCGTGACGAGCAGTACTTC
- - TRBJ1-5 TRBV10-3 CAISEERVAQHF TGTGCCATCAGTGAGGAGAGGGTAGCACAGCATTTT
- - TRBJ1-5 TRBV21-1 CASSCQGFSNQPQHF TGTGCCAGCAGCTGCCAGGGTTTTAGCAATCAGCCCCAGCATTTT
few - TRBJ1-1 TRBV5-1 CASSLEGNTEAFF TGCGCCAGCAGCTTGGAGGGAAACACTGAAGCTTTCTTT
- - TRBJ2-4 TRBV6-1 CASSERKGRGEAKNIQYF TGTGCCAGCAGTGAACGGAAGGGGCGCGGTGAGGCCAAAAACATTCAGTACTTC
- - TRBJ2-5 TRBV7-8 CASSLWGSQQETQYF TGTGCCAGCAGCTTGTGGGGGTCACAACAAGAGACCCAGTACTTC
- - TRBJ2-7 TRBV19 CASRATGSGHEQYF TGTGCCAGTAGGGCCACAGGGTCTGGCCACGAGCAGTACTTC
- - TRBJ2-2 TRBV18 CASSPLVQGNTGELFF TGTGCCAGCTCACCCCTCGTCCAGGGGAACACCGGGGAGCTGTTTTTT
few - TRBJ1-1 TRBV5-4 CASSFAGGAGTEAFF TGTGCCAGCAGCTTCGCCGGGGGCGCGGGCACTGAAGCTTTCTTT
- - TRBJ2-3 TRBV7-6 CASSLSRPDTDTQYF TGTGCCAGCAGCTTGAGTCGGCCAGACACAGATACGCAGTATTTT
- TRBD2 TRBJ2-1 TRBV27 CASSSQTSDDNEQFF TGTGCCAGCAGTTCCCAGACTAGCGACGATAATGAGCAGTTCTTC
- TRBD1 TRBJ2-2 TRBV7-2 CASRVRSGTGPTGELFF TGTGCCAGCAGAGTGCGATCCGGGACAGGTCCGACCGGGGAGCTGTTTTTT
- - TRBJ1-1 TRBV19 CAITNLPGGIGTEAFF TGTGCCATCACGAACCTACCCGGGGGTATCGGCACTGAAGCTTTCTTT
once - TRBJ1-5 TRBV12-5 CASGLVNSANQPQHF TGTGCTAGTGGTTTGGTTAACAGCGCCAATCAGCCCCAGCATTTT
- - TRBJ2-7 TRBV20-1 CSASQDYEQYF TGCAGTGCTAGCCAGGACTACGAGCAGTACTTC
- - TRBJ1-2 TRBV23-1 CASSQSGTAADGYTF TGCGCCAGCAGTCAATCAGGAACGGCCGCGGATGGCTACACCTTC
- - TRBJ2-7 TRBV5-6 CASSLDAPYEQYF TGTGCCAGCAGCTTGGACGCCCCCTACGAGCAGTACTTC
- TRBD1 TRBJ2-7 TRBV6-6 CASSYGGTGGHEQYF TGTGCCAGCAGTTACGGGGGGACAGGGGGTCACGAGCAGTACTTC
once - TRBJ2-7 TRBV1 CTSSHPRSPLCEQYF TGCACCAGCAGCCACCCTAGATCTCCCCTTTGCGAGCAGTACTTC
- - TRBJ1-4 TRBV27 CASSTAGVEKLFF TGTGCCAGCAGTACGGCAGGGGTTGAAAAACTGTTTTTT
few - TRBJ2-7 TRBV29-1 CSVSPRGRGYEQYF TGCAGCGTATCCCCTCGAGGCAGGGGATACGAGCAGTACTTC
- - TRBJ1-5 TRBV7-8 CASRERQPQHF TGTGCCAGCAGGGAGAGGCAGCCCCAGCATTTT
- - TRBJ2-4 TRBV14 CASSHSWGNIQYF TGTGCCAGCAGCCATAGCTGGGGGAACATTCAGTACTTC
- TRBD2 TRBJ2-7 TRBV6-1 CASSGPGVAGPGYEQYF TGTGCCAGCAGTGGCCCGGGGGTAGCGGGGCCGGGATACGAGCAGTACTTC
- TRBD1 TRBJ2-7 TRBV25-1 CARGTGTGGYYEQYF TGTGCCAGGGGAACCGGGACAGGGGGATACTACGAGCAGTACTTC
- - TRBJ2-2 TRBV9 CASSVNQVYRELFF TGTGCCAGCAGCGTAAATCAGGTGTACCGGGAGCTGTTTTTT
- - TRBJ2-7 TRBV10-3 CAISVAQGYEQYF TGTGCCATCAGTGTGGCTCAGGGTTACGAGCAGTACTTC
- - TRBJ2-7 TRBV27 CASMVGDPRGSYEQYF TGTGCCAGCATGGTTGGAGACCCAAGAGGGTCCTACGAGCAGTACTTC
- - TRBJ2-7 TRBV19 CASSIIPGEQYF TGTGCCAGTAGTATAATACCGGGAGAGCAGTACTTC
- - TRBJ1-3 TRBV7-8 CASSSRLIQRSSGNTIYF TGTGCCAGCAGCTCTAGGCTTATTCAGCGAAGCTCTGGAAACACCATATATTTT
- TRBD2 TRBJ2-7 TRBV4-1 CASSQEGGSYEQYF TGCGCCAGCAGCCAAGAAGGCGGGAGCTACGAGCAGTACTTC
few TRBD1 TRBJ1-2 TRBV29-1 CSVEGQGDGYTF TGCAGCGTTGAAGGTCAGGGGGATGGCTACACCTTC
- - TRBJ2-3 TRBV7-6 CASSLAPQRGDLDTQYF TGTGCCAGCAGCTTAGCCCCACAGCGAGGAGATCTAGATACGCAGTATTTT
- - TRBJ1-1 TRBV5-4 CASGDLASMNTEAFF TGTGCCAGCGGGGATTTGGCGTCCATGAACACTGAAGCTTTCTTT
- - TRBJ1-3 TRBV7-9 CASSPRVRERNTIYF TGTGCCAGCAGCCCAAGGGTGAGGGAGAGAAACACCATATATTTT
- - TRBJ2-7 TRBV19 CASSISSLYEQYF TGTGCCAGTAGTATTTCCTCTCTATACGAGCAGTACTTC
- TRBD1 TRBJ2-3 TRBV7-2 CASSLRGRRLPDTQYF TGTGCCAGCAGCTTAAGGGGGCGCAGGTTACCAGATACGCAGTATTTT
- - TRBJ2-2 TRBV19 CASIERRTGELFF TGTGCCAGTATAGAACGGCGGACCGGGGAGCTGTTTTTT
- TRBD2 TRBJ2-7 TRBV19 CASSIAGGVYEQYF TGTGCCAGTAGTATAGCGGGAGGGGTGTACGAGCAGTACTTC
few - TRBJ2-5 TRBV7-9 CASSLAITRETQYF TGTGCCAGCAGCTTAGCTATAACGCGGGAGACCCAGTACTTC
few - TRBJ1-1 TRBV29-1 CSGTGGGTEAFF TGCAGCGGAACGGGAGGTGGGACTGAAGCTTTCTTT
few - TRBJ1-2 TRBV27 CASSLGTGNDRYGYTF TGTGCCAGCAGTTTGGGAACAGGGAATGATCGGTATGGCTACACCTTC